Presented here are 5 T cell receptor beta chains from one specimen sequenced in a study of regulatory T cells in long-lasting Graves disease. Assembly of TCR beta libraries relied on iRepertoire HTBI primers together with Arm-PCR of CDR3 regions. Using its own MiXCR run on the multiplex PCR reads, TCRdb lists one record per CDR3 protein. The table lists about 440,000 distinct CDR3 sequences, 15% of them singletons. Stated time point: newly diagnosed GD, antithyroid drugs for less than 3 months. TCR sequences were obtained from RNA taken from PBMCs. In addition, the sample was reused for a study of T cells in Graves' hyperthyroidism and ophthalmopathy.

This specimen was peripheral blood mononuclear cells (PBMCs), taken at new diagnosis, from a patient treated with antithyroid drugs. Receptors originate from a woman in her thirties with Graves disease.

This clonotype appeared many times. The chain uses TRBV2 and TRBJ2-1; 8 bases line up with TRBD2. The CDR3 has 13 amino acids. J gave up 8 bases and V 3 bases, and 3 bases lay outside the gene matches. Germline V lookup: CDR1 SNHLY, CDR2 FYNNEI. CDR3 residues: CASSEGLDYEQFF. The CDR3 region has the DNA TGTGCCAGCAGTGAGGGACTAGACTATGAGCAGTTCTTC.

This clonotype was seen repeatedly, ten times or more. The chain carries TRBV11-3 and TRBJ1-1, with a weak D call TRBD1 (5 bases). The germline gives CDR1 SGHNT, CDR2 YENEEA. This CDR3 contains 17 residues. Trimming removed 2 bases from V and 1 base from J, with 17 bases in between. CDR3 in amino acids: CASSLNRWGNQNTEAFF. CDR3 nucleotide sequence: TGTGCCAGCAGCTTAAATAGGTGGGGGAATCAGAACACTGAAGCTTTCTTT.

This clonotype was counted ten times or more. V is TRBV13 and J is TRBJ2-7; D remains ambiguous. Trimming left V 2 bases short and J 0 bases short, with 5 bases between. The germline V gene has CDR1 PRHDT and CDR2 FYEKMQ (reference sequence). This CDR3 has 13 residues. The CDR3 spells CASSLSVSYEQYF. CDR3 nucleotides: TGTGCCAGCAGCTTAAGCGTCTCCTACGAGCAGTACTTC.

This clonotype has a count of ten or more. The gene calls are TRBV28 and TRBJ2-2; a possible D gene is TRBD1 (6 bases). The ends were cut back, 7 bases at V and 1 base at J, with 16 bases in the middle. Germline loops: CDR1 MDHEN, CDR2 SYDVKM. The CDR3 is 16 amino acids. CDR3: CASTITGTKNTGELFF. The CDR3 bases are TGTGCCAGCACCATAACCGGGACAAAGAACACCGGGGAGCTGTTTTTT.

This clonotype has at least ten counts. The chain combines TRBV6-2 or TRBV6-3 with TRBJ2-7; 8 bases agree with TRBD2. From germline, CDR1 is MNHEY and CDR2 SVGEGT. After removal of 5 bases from V and 9 bases from J, the junction contained 18 bases not matched to a gene. The CDR3 is made up of 16 amino acids. CDR3 region: CASSPTPGLGVRGQYF. The CDR3 DNA reads TGTGCCAGCAGTCCGACGCCGGGACTAGGCGTTCGAGGGCAGTACTTC.